This paragraph reports one TCR beta chain. Its matching antigen is unknown. Unique molecular identifiers were built into the TCRbeta library. TCRdb independently ran MiXCR on the PCR reads; one entry per CDR3 protein. This table holds 700,000 to 950,000 distinct CDR3 sequences, about 16% found once. The CDR3 totals 13 residues. Germline-derived CDR1 and CDR2 are SGHVS and FNYEAQ. The V end was cut by 9 bases, the J end by 5 bases, with 15 bases between. This entry belongs to a study of T-cell reconstitution after alpha-beta-depleted transplantation in children. The study, taken as a whole, reports: At one year after transplant, newly produced T cells mostly accounted for T-cell counts and diversity.

J is TRBJ2-3 and V is TRBV7-6; D is perhaps TRBD2 (5 bases). Sequencing was performed on PBMCs, mostly from graft donor cells, taken 360 days after TCRalphabeta/CD19-depleted stem cell transplant. This TCR derives from a male patient between 5 and 17 years old who had a stem cell transplant for acute lymphoblastic leukemia, so the T cells may come from the graft donor. The CDR3 is CASSPRGIDTQYF. In nucleotides, the CDR3 is TGTGCCAGTAGCCCACGGGGAATAGATACGCAGTATTTT.